The clone carrying this T cell receptor beta chain has just a few counts. The target antigen is unknown. CD45RO negativity and positive selection for CCR7 defined naive CD8 cells, a population that excluded terminally differentiated effector memory CD45RA+ cells. Measured with immunoSEQ multiplex PCR; TCRdb has only the in-frame clones, and not every one. The sample lists about 2.2 million clones, around 93% occurring once. CDR1 is MGHRA, CDR2 YSYEKL, per germline. The CDR3 is made up of 14 amino acids. Deletions cut 1 base from V and 9 bases from J, with 13 bases between. The sample belongs to a study of shared clonotypes between healthy human individuals. The study, taken as a whole, reports: Sequencing depth was expected to influence donor clonotype sharing.

This sequence joins TRBV4-1 and TRBJ2-1; D may be TRBD2 (6 bases). The receptor was derived from a man younger than 35 in good health. Some clones in this sample may be carry-over from other donors' samples. Sequenced material: naive CD8+ T cells from PBMCs. The CDR3 nucleotides are TGCGCCAGCAGCCAAGTGCAGGTCGGGGGTGAGCAGTTCTTC. Protein sequence: CASSQVQVGGEQFF.